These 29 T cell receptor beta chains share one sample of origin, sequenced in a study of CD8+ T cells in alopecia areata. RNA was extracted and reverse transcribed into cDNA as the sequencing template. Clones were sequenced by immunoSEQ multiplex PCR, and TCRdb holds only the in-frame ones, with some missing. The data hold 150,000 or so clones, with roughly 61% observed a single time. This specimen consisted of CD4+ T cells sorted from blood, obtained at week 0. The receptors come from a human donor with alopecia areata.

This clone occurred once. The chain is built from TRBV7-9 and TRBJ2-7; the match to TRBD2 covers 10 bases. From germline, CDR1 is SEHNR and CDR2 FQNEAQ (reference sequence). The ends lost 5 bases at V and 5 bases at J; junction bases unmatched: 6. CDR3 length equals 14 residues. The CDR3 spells CASSPSGGIHEQYF. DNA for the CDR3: TGTGCCAGCAGCCCTAGCGGGGGAATCCACGAGCAGTACTTC. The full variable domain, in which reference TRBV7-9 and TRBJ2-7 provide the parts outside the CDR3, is DTGVSQNPRHKITKRGQNVTFRCDPISEHNRLYWYRQTLGQGPEFLTYFQNEAQLEKSRLLSDRFSAERPKGSFSTLEIQRTEQGDSAMYLCASSPSGGIHEQYFGPGTRLTVT.

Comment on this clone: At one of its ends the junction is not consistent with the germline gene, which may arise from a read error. CDR3 nucleotides: TGTGCCAGCAGGGGCGACCCGAACTTC. Translation: CASRGDPNF. This rearrangement joins TRBV6-7 to TRBJ2-4; no firm D call. TRBV6-7 belongs to the ORF category, with a function that is uncertain. This CDR3 is built from 9 residues.

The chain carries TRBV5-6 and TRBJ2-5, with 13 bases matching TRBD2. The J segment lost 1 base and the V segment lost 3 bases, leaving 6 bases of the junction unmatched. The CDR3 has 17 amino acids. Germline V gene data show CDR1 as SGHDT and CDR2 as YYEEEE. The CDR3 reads CASSSGLAGDVQETQYF. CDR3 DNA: TGTGCCAGCAGCTCCGGACTAGCGGGGGACGTCCAAGAGACCCAGTACTTC.

The CDR3 spells CASSQPMGGNQPQHF. The CDR3, as DNA: TGCGCCAGCAGCCAACCCATGGGGGGCAATCAGCCCCAGCATTTT. This chain joins TRBV4-1 and TRBJ1-5; maybe TRBD1 (5 bases). This CDR3 has 15 amino acids. V was shortened by 2 bases and J by 2 bases, with 10 bases between the two germline ends. The germline V gene encodes CDR1 MGHRA and CDR2 YSYEKL.

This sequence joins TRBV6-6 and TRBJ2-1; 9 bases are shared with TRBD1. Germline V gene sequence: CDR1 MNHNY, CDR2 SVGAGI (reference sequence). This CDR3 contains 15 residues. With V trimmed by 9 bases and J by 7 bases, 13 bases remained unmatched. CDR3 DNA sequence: TGTGCCAGTAGAGAGCCACAGGGGGCTCATAATGAGCAGTTCTTC. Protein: CASREPQGAHNEQFF.

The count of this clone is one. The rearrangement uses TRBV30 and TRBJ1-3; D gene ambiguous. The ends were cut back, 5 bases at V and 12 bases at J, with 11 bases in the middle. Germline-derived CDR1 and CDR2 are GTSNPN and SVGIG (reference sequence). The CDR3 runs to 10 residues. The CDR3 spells CAWAAGVIYF. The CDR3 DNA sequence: TGTGCCTGGGCTGCTGGGGTCATATATTTT.

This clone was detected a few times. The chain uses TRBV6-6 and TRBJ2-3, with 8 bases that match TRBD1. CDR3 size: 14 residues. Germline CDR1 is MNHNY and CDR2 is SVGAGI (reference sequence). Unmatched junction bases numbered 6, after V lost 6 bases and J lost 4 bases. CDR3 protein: CASSPGQGSDTQYF. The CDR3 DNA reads TGTGCCAGCAGCCCCGGACAGGGATCAGATACGCAGTATTTT.

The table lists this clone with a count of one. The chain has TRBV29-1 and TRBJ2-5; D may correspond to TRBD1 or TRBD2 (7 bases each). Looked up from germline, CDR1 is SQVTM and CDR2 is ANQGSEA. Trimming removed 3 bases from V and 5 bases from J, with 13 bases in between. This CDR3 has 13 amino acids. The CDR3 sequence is CSVDARGGETQYF. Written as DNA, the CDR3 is TGCAGCGTTGACGCCAGGGGGGGGGAGACCCAGTACTTC.

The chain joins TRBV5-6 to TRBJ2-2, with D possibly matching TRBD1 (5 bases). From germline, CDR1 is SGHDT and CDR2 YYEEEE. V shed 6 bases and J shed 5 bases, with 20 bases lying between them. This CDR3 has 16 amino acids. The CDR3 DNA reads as TGTGCCAGCACCCGAAAGAGGACACCTCAAACCGGGGAGCTGTTTTTT. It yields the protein CASTRKRTPQTGELFF.

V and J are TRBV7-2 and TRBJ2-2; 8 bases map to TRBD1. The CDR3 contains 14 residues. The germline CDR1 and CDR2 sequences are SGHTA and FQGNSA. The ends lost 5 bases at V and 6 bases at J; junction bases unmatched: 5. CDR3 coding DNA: TGTGCCAGCAGCCCTGGACAGGGCTCCGGGGAGCTGTTTTTT. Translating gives CASSPGQGSGELFF.

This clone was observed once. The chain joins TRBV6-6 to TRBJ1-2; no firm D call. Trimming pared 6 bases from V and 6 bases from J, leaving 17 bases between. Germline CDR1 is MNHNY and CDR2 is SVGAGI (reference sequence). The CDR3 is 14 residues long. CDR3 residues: CASREHGQDNGYTF. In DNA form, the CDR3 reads TGTGCCAGCAGAGAACATGGCCAGGATAATGGCTACACCTTC.

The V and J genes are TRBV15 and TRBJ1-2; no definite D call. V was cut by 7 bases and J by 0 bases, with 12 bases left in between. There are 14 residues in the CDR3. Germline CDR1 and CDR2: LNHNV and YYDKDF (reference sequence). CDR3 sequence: CATNSGRANYGYTF. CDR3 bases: TGTGCCACCAACTCGGGCCGAGCTAACTATGGCTACACCTTC.

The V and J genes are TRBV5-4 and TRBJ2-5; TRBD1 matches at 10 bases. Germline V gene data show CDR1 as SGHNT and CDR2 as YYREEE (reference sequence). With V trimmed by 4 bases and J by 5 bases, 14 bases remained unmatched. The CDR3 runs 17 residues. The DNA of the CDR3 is TGTGCCAGCAGCCGGGCGGGACAGGGGAGTTTCGGGGAGACCCAGTACTTC. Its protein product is CASSRAGQGSFGETQYF.

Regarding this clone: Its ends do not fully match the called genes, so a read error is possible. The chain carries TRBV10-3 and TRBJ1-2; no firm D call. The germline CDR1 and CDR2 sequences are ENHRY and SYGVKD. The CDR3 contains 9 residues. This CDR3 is CAFRRRYTF. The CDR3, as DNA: TGTGCCTTCAGGCGACGCTACACCTTC.

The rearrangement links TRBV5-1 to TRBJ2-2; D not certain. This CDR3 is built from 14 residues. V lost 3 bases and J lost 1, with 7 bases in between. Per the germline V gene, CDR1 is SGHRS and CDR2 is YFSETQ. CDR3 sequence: CASSSNRNTGELFF. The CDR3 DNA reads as TGCGCCAGCAGCTCTAACCGGAACACCGGGGAGCTGTTTTTT.

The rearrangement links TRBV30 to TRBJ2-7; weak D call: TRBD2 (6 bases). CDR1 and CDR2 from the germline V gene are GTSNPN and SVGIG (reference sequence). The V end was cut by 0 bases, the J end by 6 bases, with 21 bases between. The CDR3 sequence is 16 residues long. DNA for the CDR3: TGTGCCTGGAGTGTAACGGCGGGGCGGGTGAATAGCGAGCAGTACTTC. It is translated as CAWSVTAGRVNSEQYF.

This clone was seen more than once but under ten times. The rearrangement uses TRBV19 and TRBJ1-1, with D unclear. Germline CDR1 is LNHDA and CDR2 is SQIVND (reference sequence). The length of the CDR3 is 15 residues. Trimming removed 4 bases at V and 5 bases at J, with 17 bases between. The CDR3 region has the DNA TGTGCCAGTAGTAAGACCGGGCGAACAAGAACTGAAGCTTTCTTT. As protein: CASSKTGRTRTEAFF. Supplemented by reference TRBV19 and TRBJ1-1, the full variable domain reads DGGITQSPKYLFRKEGQNVTLSCEQNLNHDAMYWYRQDPGQGLRLIYYSQIVNDFQKGDIAEGYSVSREKKESFPLTVTSAQKNPTAFYLCASSKTGRTRTEAFFGQGTRLTVV.

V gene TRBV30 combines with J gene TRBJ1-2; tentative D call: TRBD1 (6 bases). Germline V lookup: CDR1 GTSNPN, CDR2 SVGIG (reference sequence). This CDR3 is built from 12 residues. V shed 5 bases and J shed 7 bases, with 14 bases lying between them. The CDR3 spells CAWPSGGGGYTF. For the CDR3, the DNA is TGTGCCTGGCCCTCCGGGGGCGGTGGCTACACCTTC.

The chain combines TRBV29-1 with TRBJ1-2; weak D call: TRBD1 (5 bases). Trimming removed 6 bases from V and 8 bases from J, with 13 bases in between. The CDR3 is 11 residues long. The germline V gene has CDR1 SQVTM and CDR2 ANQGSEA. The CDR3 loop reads CSVGDAWGYTF. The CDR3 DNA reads TGCAGCGTGGGGGACGCTTGGGGCTACACCTTC.

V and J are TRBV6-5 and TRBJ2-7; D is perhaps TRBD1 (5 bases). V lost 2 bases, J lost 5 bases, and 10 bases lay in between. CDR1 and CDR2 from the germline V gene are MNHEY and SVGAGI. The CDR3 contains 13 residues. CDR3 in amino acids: CASSYDSNDEQYF. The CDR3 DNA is TGTGCCAGCAGTTACGACAGTAATGACGAGCAGTACTTC.

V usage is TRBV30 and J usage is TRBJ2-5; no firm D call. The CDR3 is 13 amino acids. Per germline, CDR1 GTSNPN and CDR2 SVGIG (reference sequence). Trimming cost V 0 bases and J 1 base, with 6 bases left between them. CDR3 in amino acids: CAWSVGVQETQYF. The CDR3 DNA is TGTGCCTGGAGTGTAGGAGTCCAAGAGACCCAGTACTTC.

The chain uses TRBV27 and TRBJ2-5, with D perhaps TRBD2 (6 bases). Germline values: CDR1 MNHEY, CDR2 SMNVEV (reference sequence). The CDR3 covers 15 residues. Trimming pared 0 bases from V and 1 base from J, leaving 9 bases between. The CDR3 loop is CASSLSTTSQETQYF. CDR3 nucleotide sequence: TGTGCCAGCAGTTTATCGACGACTAGCCAAGAGACCCAGTACTTC.

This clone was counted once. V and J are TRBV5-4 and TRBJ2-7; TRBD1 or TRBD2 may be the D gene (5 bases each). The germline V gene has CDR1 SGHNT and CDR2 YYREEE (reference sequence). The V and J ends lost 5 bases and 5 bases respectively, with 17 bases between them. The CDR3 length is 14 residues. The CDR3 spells CASSPSRGVDEQYF. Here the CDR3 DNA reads TGTGCCAGCAGTCCCTCCCGAGGGGTTGACGAGCAGTACTTC.

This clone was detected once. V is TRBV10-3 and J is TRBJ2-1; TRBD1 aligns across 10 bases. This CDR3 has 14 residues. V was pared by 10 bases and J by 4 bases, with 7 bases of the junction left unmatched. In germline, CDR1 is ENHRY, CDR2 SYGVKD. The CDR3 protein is CATSTGGVYNEQFF. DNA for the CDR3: TGTGCCACGTCGACAGGGGGCGTATACAATGAGCAGTTCTTC.

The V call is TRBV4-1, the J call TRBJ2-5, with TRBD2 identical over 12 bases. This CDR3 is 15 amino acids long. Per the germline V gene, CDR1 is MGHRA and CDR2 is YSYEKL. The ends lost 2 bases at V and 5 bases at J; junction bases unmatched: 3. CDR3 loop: CASSQPGLAGETQYF. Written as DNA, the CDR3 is TGCGCCAGCAGCCAACCAGGACTAGCGGGGGAGACCCAGTACTTC.

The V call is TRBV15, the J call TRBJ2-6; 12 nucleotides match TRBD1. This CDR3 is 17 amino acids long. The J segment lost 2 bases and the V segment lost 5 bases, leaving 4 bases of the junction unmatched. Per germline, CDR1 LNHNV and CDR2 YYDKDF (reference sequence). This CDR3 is CATSEGQGAAGANVLTF. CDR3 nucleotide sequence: TGTGCCACCAGCGAGGGACAGGGGGCCGCTGGGGCCAACGTCCTGACTTTC.

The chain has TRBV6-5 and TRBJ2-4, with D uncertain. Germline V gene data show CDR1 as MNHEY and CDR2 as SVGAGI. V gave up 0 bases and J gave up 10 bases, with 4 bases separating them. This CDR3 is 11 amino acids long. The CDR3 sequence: CASSYSGIQYF. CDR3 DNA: TGTGCCAGCAGTTACTCGGGTATTCAGTACTTC.

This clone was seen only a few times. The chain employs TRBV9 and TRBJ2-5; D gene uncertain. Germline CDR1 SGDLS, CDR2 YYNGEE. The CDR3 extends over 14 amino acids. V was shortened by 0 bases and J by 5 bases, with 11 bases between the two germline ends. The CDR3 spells CASSVGPRLETQYF. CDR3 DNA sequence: TGTGCCAGCAGCGTAGGCCCCAGACTGGAGACCCAGTACTTC.

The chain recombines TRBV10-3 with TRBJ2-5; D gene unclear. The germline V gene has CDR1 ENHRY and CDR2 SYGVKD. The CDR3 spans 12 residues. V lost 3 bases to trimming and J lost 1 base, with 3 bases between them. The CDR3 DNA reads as TGTGCCATCAGTGACATCCAAGAGACCCAGTACTTC. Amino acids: CAISDIQETQYF.